This T cell receptor (beta chain) derives from a study of cytomegalovirus exposure and HLA in healthy donors. About the research overall: Across around 400 genotyped donors, approximately 80% landed in the Caucasian-associated ancestry cluster.

To note about this clone: The antigen remains unidentified.

Findings and limits, study-wide: Certain sequence variants were highly shared and formed a cluster, and this cluster was likely a sequencing artifact. A later analysis found most CMV-associated TCR beta chains apparently HLA-restricted.

The CDR3 spans 18 residues. The germline V gene has CDR1 LNHNV and CDR2 YYDKDF (reference sequence). V was cut by 0 bases and J by 6 bases, with 23 bases left in between. Researchers ran the PCR with 60 Vbeta and 13 Jbeta primers. Original processing methods: Tens of millions of unique TCR beta chains, 9 million to 12 million shared, were counted in a later analysis. The repertoire was sequenced with immunoSEQ multiplex PCR; TCRdb's copy has only in-frame clones and lacks some. That table supplies the V and J calls and clone size; D and trimming were determined from the DNA. The sample table sets out 70,000 to 90,000 clones.

The source material was PBMCs. The source is a man aged 18 to 30 in good health and CMV-seropositive. This sequence joins TRBV15 and TRBJ1-2; weak D call: TRBD1 (5 bases). The CDR3 loop reads CATSRDLGQGSVRNGYTF. As DNA, the CDR3 is TGTGCCACCAGCAGAGATTTAGGCCAGGGATCGGTTAGGAATGGCTACACCTTC. The whole variable domain, filled in from reference TRBV15 and TRBJ1-2, reads DAMVIQNPRYQVTQFGKPVTLSCSQTLNHNVMYWYQQKSSQAPKLLFHYYDKDFNNEADTPDNFQSRRPNTSFCFLDIRSPGLGDTAMYLCATSRDLGQGSVRNGYTFGSGTRLTVV.